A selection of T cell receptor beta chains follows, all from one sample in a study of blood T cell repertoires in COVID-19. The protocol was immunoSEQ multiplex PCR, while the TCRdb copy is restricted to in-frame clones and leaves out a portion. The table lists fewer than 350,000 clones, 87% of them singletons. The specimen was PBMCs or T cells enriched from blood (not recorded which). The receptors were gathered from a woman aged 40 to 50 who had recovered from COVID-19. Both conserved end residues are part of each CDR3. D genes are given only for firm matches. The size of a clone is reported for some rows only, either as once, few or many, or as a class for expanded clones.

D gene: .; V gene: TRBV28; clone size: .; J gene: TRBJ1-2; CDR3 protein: CASSSERDGSYGYTF; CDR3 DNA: TGTGCCAGCAGTTCTGAAAGGGACGGGAGTTATGGCTACACCTTC
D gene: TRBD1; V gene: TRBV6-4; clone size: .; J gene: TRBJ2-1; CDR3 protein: CASSAKQGAEQFF; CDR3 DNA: TGTGCCAGCAGTGCTAAACAGGGGGCCGAGCAGTTCTTC
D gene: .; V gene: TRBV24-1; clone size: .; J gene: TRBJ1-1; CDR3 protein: CATSDVGSGDLAEAFF; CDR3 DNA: TGTGCCACCAGTGATGTAGGGTCAGGGGATCTGGCTGAAGCTTTCTTT
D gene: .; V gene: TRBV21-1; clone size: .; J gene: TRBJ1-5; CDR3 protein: CATVGHDSNQPQHF; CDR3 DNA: TGTGCCACTGTGGGGCACGATAGCAATCAGCCCCAGCATTTT
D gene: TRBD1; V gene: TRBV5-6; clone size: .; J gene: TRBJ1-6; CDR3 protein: CASSLRDRASPLHF; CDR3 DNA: TGTGCCAGCAGCTTACGGGACAGGGCTTCACCCCTCCACTTT
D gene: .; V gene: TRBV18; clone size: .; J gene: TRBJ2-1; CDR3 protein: CASSPQQNEQFF; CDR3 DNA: TGTGCCAGCTCACCACAACAGAATGAGCAGTTCTTC
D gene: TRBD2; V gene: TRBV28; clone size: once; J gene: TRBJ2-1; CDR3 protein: CASSLAPMGGRPDRVF; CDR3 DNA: TGTGCCAGCAGTTTAGCCCCTATGGGGGGGAGGCCCGATCGGGTCTTC
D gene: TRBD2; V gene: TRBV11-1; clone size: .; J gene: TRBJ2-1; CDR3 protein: CASSLAPVLAGPYNEQFF; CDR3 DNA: TGTGCCAGCAGCTTAGCGCCCGTGCTAGCGGGACCATACAATGAGCAGTTCTTC
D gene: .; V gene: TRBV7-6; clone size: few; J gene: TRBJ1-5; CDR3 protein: CASSLEQGSNQPQHF; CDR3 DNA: TGTGCCAGCAGCTTGGAACAGGGTAGCAATCAGCCCCAGCATTTT
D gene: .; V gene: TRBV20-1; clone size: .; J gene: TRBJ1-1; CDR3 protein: CSARWSTEAFF; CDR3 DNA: TGCAGTGCCCGGTGGAGCACTGAAGCTTTCTTT
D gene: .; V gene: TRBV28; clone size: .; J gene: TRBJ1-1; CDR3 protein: CASRTRPTEAFF; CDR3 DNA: TGTGCCAGCAGGACAAGACCTACTGAAGCTTTCTTT
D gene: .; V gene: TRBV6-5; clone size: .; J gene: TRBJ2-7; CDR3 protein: CASRDRQTYEQYF; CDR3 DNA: TGTGCCAGCAGAGACAGACAGACCTACGAGCAGTACTTC
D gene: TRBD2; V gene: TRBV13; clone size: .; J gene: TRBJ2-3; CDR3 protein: CASSPTSGSWTDTQYF; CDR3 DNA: TGTGCCAGCAGCCCTACTAGCGGGAGTTGGACAGATACGCAGTATTTT
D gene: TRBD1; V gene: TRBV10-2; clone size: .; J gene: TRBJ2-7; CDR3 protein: CASRPPTGSNYEQYF; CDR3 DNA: TGCGCCAGCAGGCCCCCGACAGGGAGTAACTACGAGCAGTACTTC
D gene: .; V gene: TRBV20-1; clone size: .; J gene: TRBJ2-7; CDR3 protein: CSAKQGNEQYF; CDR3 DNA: TGCAGTGCTAAGCAGGGGAACGAGCAGTACTTC
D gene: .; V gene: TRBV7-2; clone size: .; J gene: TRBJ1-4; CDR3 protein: CASSLEAGLSEKLFF; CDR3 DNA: TGTGCCAGCAGCTTAGAGGCAGGGTTGAGTGAAAAACTGTTTTTT
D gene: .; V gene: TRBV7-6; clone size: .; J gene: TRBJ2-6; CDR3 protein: CASSFRSGSSSGANVLTF; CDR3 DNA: TGTGCCAGCAGCTTTAGGTCCGGGTCCAGCTCTGGGGCCAACGTCCTGACTTTC
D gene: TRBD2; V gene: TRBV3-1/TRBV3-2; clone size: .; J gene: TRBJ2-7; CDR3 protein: CASSLAGGDYEQYF; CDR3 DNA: TGTGCCAGCAGTCTAGCGGGAGGGGATTACGAGCAGTACTTC
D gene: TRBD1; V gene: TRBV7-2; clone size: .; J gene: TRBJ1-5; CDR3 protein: CASSLSWRTGKGDQPQHF; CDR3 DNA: TGTGCCAGCAGCTTAAGTTGGAGGACAGGGAAAGGAGATCAGCCCCAGCATTTT
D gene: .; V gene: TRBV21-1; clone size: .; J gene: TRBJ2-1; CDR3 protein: CASSKSPPSGRAYNEQFF; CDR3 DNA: TGTGCCAGCAGCAAATCCCCGCCTAGCGGGAGGGCCTACAATGAGCAGTTCTTC
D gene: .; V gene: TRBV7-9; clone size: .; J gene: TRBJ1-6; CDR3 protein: CASSPPTRGGPLHF; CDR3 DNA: TGTGCCAGCAGCCCACCCACACGGGGAGGACCCCTCCACTTT
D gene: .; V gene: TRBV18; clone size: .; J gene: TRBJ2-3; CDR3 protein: CASSPSARFSTDTQYF; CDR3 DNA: TGTGCCAGCTCACCATCAGCGCGGTTTAGCACAGATACGCAGTATTTT
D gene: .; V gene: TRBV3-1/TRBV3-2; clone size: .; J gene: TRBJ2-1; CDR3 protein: CASSQESAALKQFF; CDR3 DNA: TGTGCCAGCAGCCAAGAATCAGCGGCCCTTAAGCAGTTCTTC
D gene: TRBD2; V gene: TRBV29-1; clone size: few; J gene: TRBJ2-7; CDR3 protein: CSVASGGVYEQYF; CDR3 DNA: TGCAGCGTTGCTAGCGGTGGAGTCTACGAGCAGTACTTC
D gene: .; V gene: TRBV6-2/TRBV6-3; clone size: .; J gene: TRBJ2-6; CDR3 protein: CASSWTSSGANVLTF; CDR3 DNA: TGTGCCAGCAGTTGGACATCCTCTGGGGCCAACGTCCTGACTTTC
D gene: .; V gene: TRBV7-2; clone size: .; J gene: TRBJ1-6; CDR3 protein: CASRTAYNSPLHF; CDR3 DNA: TGTGCCAGTCGGACAGCCTATAATTCACCCCTCCACTTT
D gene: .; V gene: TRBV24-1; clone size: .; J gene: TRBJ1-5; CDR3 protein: CATGQDQPQHF; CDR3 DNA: TGTGCCACCGGCCAAGATCAGCCCCAGCATTTT
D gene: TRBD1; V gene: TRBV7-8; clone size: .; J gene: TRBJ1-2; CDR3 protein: CASSPPGQGARGDGYTF; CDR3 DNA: TGTGCCAGCAGCCCCCCGGGACAGGGGGCGAGGGGAGATGGCTACACCTTC
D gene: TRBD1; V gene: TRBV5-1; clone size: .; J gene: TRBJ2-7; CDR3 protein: CASSPLDRGFRATSYEQYF; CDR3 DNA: TGCGCCAGCAGCCCTCTGGACAGGGGGTTTAGGGCGACCTCCTACGAGCAGTACTTC
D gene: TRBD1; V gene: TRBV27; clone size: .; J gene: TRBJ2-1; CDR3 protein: CASRPGQVGGEQFF; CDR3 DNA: TGTGCCAGCAGACCGGGACAGGTTGGGGGTGAGCAGTTCTTC